This is a list of T cell receptor beta chains from one sample in a study of blood T cell repertoires in COVID-19. TCRdb's copy holds only in-frame clones and misses some; the assay was immunoSEQ multiplex PCR. The profile shows tens of thousands of clones, about nine tenths of them singletons. Sequenced input: peripheral blood. The receptor source for this set is a human donor in a cohort sampled during active COVID-19. CDR3s include the opening cysteine and the closing phenylalanine or tryptophan. A D gene is named only where the DNA matches it firmly. The size entry is marked missing in some rows and otherwise reads once, few, many or a size class.

V gene	clone size	J gene	D gene	CDR3 DNA	CDR3 protein
TRBV7-9	once	TRBJ2-2	NA	TGTGCCAGCAGCTCCGGCCCAGGCGCGAACACCGGGGAGCTGTTTTTT	CASSSGPGANTGELFF
TRBV6-2/TRBV6-3	NA	TRBJ2-2	NA	TGTGCCAGCAGTCGGGTCACCGGGGAGCTGTTTTTT	CASSRVTGELFF
TRBV4-3	NA	TRBJ2-7	NA	TGCGCCAGCAGCCAAGATCAGGGGATTGGGTACGAGCAGTACTTC	CASSQDQGIGYEQYF
TRBV12-3/TRBV12-4	NA	TRBJ1-5	NA	TGTGCCAGCAGTTTAGGAACAGTTGATGGCCAGCATTTT	CASSLGTVDGQHF
TRBV7-2	NA	TRBJ2-1	TRBD2	TGTGCCAGCAGCTTAGTAGGTCTAGCGGGTTCCTACAATGAGCAGTTCTTC	CASSLVGLAGSYNEQFF
TRBV7-8	NA	TRBJ2-5	TRBD1	TGTGCCAGCAGCGAGGGGGCACGGGAGACCCAGTACTTC	CASSEGARETQYF
TRBV10-3	NA	TRBJ2-7	TRBD2	TGTGCCATCAGTGACCCCCGGGGGGTCGAGCAGTACTTC	CAISDPRGVEQYF
TRBV6-2/TRBV6-3	NA	TRBJ1-1	TRBD1	TGTGCCAGCAGTCGGGACAGGCGGAACACTGAAGCTTTCTTT	CASSRDRRNTEAFF
TRBV30	NA	TRBJ2-5	NA	TGTGCCTGGAGCGAGAGGGGGTTGACAGAGACCCAGTACTTC	CAWSERGLTETQYF
TRBV7-2	NA	TRBJ2-3	NA	TGTGCCAGCAGCTTGGACCCCGGGACACCCTTGTCAGATACGCAGTATTTT	CASSLDPGTPLSDTQYF
TRBV11-3	NA	TRBJ2-3	TRBD2	TGTGCCAGCAGCGAAAGCAACGGGGGACTAGCGGGAGATACGCAGTATTTT	CASSESNGGLAGDTQYF
TRBV18	NA	TRBJ2-1	TRBD2	TGTGCCAGCTCACCGCCGGGACTAGCGGGAGGGGGTGAGCAGTTCTTC	CASSPPGLAGGGEQFF
TRBV28	NA	TRBJ2-2	TRBD2	TGTGCCAGCAGACTAGCGGGGAACACCGGGGAGCTGTTTTTT	CASRLAGNTGELFF
TRBV9	NA	TRBJ2-5	TRBD2	TGTGCCAGCAGCGTAGTAGCAGCGGGAGTCTTCGAGACCCAGTACTTC	CASSVVAAGVFETQYF
TRBV28	NA	TRBJ2-5	NA	TGTGCCAGCAGTTCTAACAGAAAACAAGAGACCCAGTACTTC	CASSSNRKQETQYF
TRBV9	NA	TRBJ2-2	NA	TGTGCCAGCAGCGTATCGGGGGCCGGGGAGCTGTTTTTT	CASSVSGAGELFF
TRBV7-9	NA	TRBJ2-7	NA	TGTGCCAGCAGCTCGGACTATCTACACTACGAGCAGTACTTC	CASSSDYLHYEQYF
TRBV6-2/TRBV6-3	NA	TRBJ2-3	NA	TGTGCCAGCAGTTATGGACGGGAGAACGCAGATACGCAGTATTTT	CASSYGRENADTQYF
TRBV7-9	NA	TRBJ2-5	TRBD2	TGTGCCAGCAGCCCTAGCGGGGCCCAAGAGACCCAGTACTTC	CASSPSGAQETQYF
TRBV5-1	NA	TRBJ1-1	NA	TGCGCCAGCAGCTTATATGAGGGTTTGAACACTGAAGCTTTCTTT	CASSLYEGLNTEAFF
TRBV4-2	few	TRBJ2-6	NA	TGTGCCAGCAGTCTCGGGGGAGAGGATGGGGCCAACGTCCTGACTTTC	CASSLGGEDGANVLTF
TRBV9	NA	TRBJ2-2	TRBD1	TGTGCCAGCAGCTCACAGGGGATCACCGGGGAGCTGTTTTTT	CASSSQGITGELFF
TRBV4-3	NA	TRBJ2-7	TRBD2	TGCGCCAGCAGCCAAGGGACGGGAGGGCCGAGGGAGCAGTACTTC	CASSQGTGGPREQYF
TRBV6-1	NA	TRBJ2-7	NA	TGTGCCAGCAGTGAAGCGGAAGCGGGCGAGCAGTACTTC	CASSEAEAGEQYF
TRBV7-6	NA	TRBJ2-5	NA	TGTGCCAGCCGCCCCCGGCCTGGCGGGAAGGAGACCCAGTACTTC	CASRPRPGGKETQYF
TRBV5-1	NA	TRBJ2-2	NA	TGCGCCAGCAGCTTGGGTCAGGGAGGAGTCCCCGGGGAGCTGTTTTTT	CASSLGQGGVPGELFF
TRBV12-3/TRBV12-4	NA	TRBJ2-7	TRBD2	TGTGCCAGCAGTGAGCGGGAGTTTGAGCAGTACTTC	CASSEREFEQYF
TRBV4-2	NA	TRBJ1-2	NA	TGTGCCAGCAGCCAAGCTAGAGTGCCCGAGCCTCACTATGGCTACACCTTC	CASSQARVPEPHYGYTF
TRBV5-1	NA	TRBJ2-1	NA	TGCGCCAGCAGCTTGGCCGAGAATGAGCAGTTCTTC	CASSLAENEQFF
TRBV2	NA	TRBJ1-2	NA	TGTGCCAGCAGAGATCGGACTTCTAACTATGGCTACACCTTC	CASRDRTSNYGYTF
TRBV7-2	once	TRBJ2-4	NA	TGTGCCAGCAGCTTAGCGATGGGGCCTAAAAACATTCAGTACTTC	CASSLAMGPKNIQYF
TRBV5-1	NA	TRBJ1-1	NA	TGCGCCAGCAGCTTGGTTATGGGACACCGGAACACTGAAGCTTTCTTT	CASSLVMGHRNTEAFF
TRBV19	NA	TRBJ1-5	NA	TGTGCCAGTAGTATGGGGGACGGGGGGGGCCAGCCCCAGCATTTT	CASSMGDGGGQPQHF
TRBV4-2	NA	TRBJ2-7	TRBD2	TGTGCCAGCAGCCAAGAACTAGCGGGGACCTACGAGCAGTACTTC	CASSQELAGTYEQYF
TRBV28	NA	TRBJ2-4	NA	TGTGCCAGCAGTTTTTCAGGGTCCAAAAACATTCAGTACTTC	CASSFSGSKNIQYF
TRBV7-2	NA	TRBJ2-3	TRBD2	TGTGCCAGCAGCCCGGGGAGCGGGAGGGCCCCAGATACGCAGTATTTT	CASSPGSGRAPDTQYF
TRBV19	NA	TRBJ2-5	NA	TGTGCCAGTAGTCCCGGCGGGCTTGGGGTGAAGACCCAGTACTTC	CASSPGGLGVKTQYF
TRBV28	once	TRBJ1-6	NA	TGTGCCAGCAGTTCCACCCCGGGGGAATCACCCCTCCACTTT	CASSSTPGESPLHF
TRBV7-8	NA	TRBJ2-4	NA	TGTGCCAGCAGCTTAGTGGGCACTGGCATTCAGTACTTC	CASSLVGTGIQYF
TRBV18	NA	TRBJ2-3	TRBD2	TGTGCCAGCTCACCTGTAAGGACTAGCGGGAGGAAAGATACGCAGTATTTT	CASSPVRTSGRKDTQYF